The entry below gives a single T cell receptor (beta chain) sequence along with its context. Its antigen is unknown. Germline V gene data show CDR1 as MNHEY and CDR2 as SMNVEV (reference sequence). The CDR3 consists of 14 residues. V shed 4 bases, J shed 3 bases, and the junction held 3 bases outside the gene matches. This sample is drawn from a study of OX40 agonist ivuxolimab in advanced cancers. Study outcomes and limitations: The antigens recognized by the expanded peripheral T cells, that is their antigen specificity, were not determined. More expanded clones were found, on average, in CD8+ than in CD4+ T cells.

Clones were sequenced by immunoSEQ multiplex PCR, and TCRdb holds only the in-frame ones, with some missing. There are 70,000 or so clones in the sample; roughly nine tenths occur only once, and more than 12% lies in the top ten. The clonotype was recovered from an adult with an advanced solid tumor such as melanoma, head and neck, liver or kidney cancer. This chain connects TRBV27 to TRBJ2-7, with 10 nucleotides matching TRBD1. This specimen was CD4+ or CD8+ T cells sorted from blood, taken in a trial of the OX40 agonist ivuxolimab. The CDR3 sequence is CASSWTGGIYEQYF. CDR3 bases: TGTGCCAGCAGTTGGACAGGGGGGATCTACGAGCAGTACTTC.